Listed below are T cell receptor beta chains from one sample, sequenced in a study of T cells in Graves' hyperthyroidism and ophthalmopathy. TCRdb re-derived calls from the multiplex PCR reads in MiXCR, one entry per CDR3 protein. This sample carries fewer than 450,000 distinct CDR3 sequences, about 18% of them seen once, and the ten largest clones take 30% to 40%. Sequencing was done on a sample of blood. Every receptor here comes from a young woman with Graves' hyperthyroidism that later progressed to Graves' ophthalmopathy. Each CDR3 is given with its conserved first and last residue. The order of the fields is J gene, V gene, D gene, clone size, CDR3 protein, CDR3 DNA. D genes are given only for firm matches. Clone sizes are given selectively: once, few, many, or a class where the clone is expanded.

TRBJ1-1,TRBV29-1,TRBD1,few,CSVDWGTGGNTEAFF,TGCAGCGTCGATTGGGGGACAGGGGGGAACACTGAAGCTTTCTTT
TRBJ1-2,TRBV2,.,many,CASSERAAGLPYGYTF,TGTGCCAGCAGTGAAAGGGCCGCAGGCCTCCCGTATGGCTACACCTTC
TRBJ2-7,TRBV10-3,TRBD1,many,CAISEGQGYEQYF,TGTGCCATCAGTGAGGGACAGGGGTACGAGCAGTACTTC
TRBJ2-7,TRBV3-1,TRBD2,many,CASSRLADITYEQYF,TGTGCCAGCAGCCGGCTAGCGGACATAACCTACGAGCAGTACTTC
TRBJ1-5,TRBV12-3/TRBV12-4,.,many,CASSLSANQPQHF,TGTGCCAGCAGTTTATCCGCAAATCAGCCCCAGCATTTT
TRBJ2-1,TRBV19,TRBD2,once,CATAVSGSPYNEQFF,TGTGCCACCGCCGTTAGCGGGAGCCCCTACAATGAGCAGTTCTTC
TRBJ2-4,TRBV28,.,few,CASSLRQRAKNIQYF,TGTGCCAGCAGTTTACGTCAGAGAGCCAAAAACATTCAGTACTTC
TRBJ1-2,TRBV28,TRBD1,many,CASRLDRGLGYTF,TGTGCCAGCAGACTAGACAGGGGCCTTGGCTACACCTTC
TRBJ2-3,TRBV7-8,.,many,CASGGGPDPPPTDTQYF,TGTGCCAGTGGGGGTGGCCCCGACCCCCCCCCCACAGATACGCAGTATTTT
TRBJ2-4,TRBV29-1,TRBD2,.,CSVGTSDENIQYF,TGCAGCGTTGGAACTAGCGACGAAAACATTCAGTACTTC
TRBJ2-7,TRBV6-5,.,many,CASSYSTLGAGEQYF,TGTGCCAGCAGTTACTCGACTTTGGGGGCAGGCGAGCAGTACTTC
TRBJ1-1,TRBV19,.,.,CASSLLWGDLEAFF,TGTGCCAGTAGTCTGCTTTGGGGAGACTTGGAAGCTTTCTTT
TRBJ1-2,TRBV24-1,TRBD1,many,CATSETGTNYGYTF,TGTGCCACCAGTGAGACAGGGACCAACTATGGCTACACCTTC
TRBJ2-1,TRBV4-1,TRBD2,few,CASSPQGTSGGRVQFF,TGCGCCAGCAGCCCCCAGGGGACTAGCGGGGGGAGAGTGCAGTTCTTC
TRBJ1-1,TRBV15,.,many,CATSRDRGHLNTEAFF,TGTGCCACCAGCAGAGATCGTGGACACTTGAACACTGAAGCTTTCTTT
TRBJ1-1,TRBV5-1,.,many,CASSLAGEGPDTEAFF,TGCGCCAGCAGCTTGGCCGGCGAGGGGCCGGACACTGAAGCTTTCTTT
TRBJ2-3,TRBV28,TRBD2,many,CASISSSGSGSLSDTQYF,TGTGCCAGCATATCTTCCTCGGGGAGCGGGAGTTTGTCAGATACGCAGTATTTT
TRBJ2-7,TRBV29-1,.,many,CSVDYGNSYEQYF,TGCAGCGTTGACTATGGGAACTCCTACGAGCAGTACTTC